The 18 T cell receptor beta chains below were found in one sample sequenced in a study of blood T cells in healthy people across ages. The use of a sample-barcoded 5' primer and a J-beta primer mix characterized a second PCR of about 7 to 12 cycles. TCRdb used MiXCR to reprocess the 5' RACE reads, holding one entry per CDR3 protein. This sample carries 1.5 million to 1.9 million distinct CDR3 sequences, 42% of them seen once, and the ten largest clones take about 4.1%. Material: blood. Receptors were obtained from a woman aged 18-29 years in good health.

The chain couples TRBV27 to TRBJ2-1; the D gene is possibly TRBD1 (6 bases). The length of the CDR3 is 15 residues. Deletions cut 4 bases from V and 10 bases from J, with 20 bases between. Looked up from germline, CDR1 is MNHEY and CDR2 is SMNVEV (reference sequence). In nucleotides, the CDR3 is TGTGCCAGCAGTTACCAGGGGTCCCTGGTCAACGAGCAGTTCTTC. Its translation: CASSYQGSLVNEQFF.

This chain links TRBV29-1 with TRBJ2-1; D unclear. Germline loops: CDR1 SQVTM, CDR2 ANQGSEA. Trimming stripped 7 bases from V and 6 bases from J, with 10 bases between. This CDR3 has 11 residues. CDR3 amino acids: CSAHPGNEQFF. Written as DNA, the CDR3 is TGCAGCGCCCATCCTGGCAATGAGCAGTTCTTC.

This clonotype was found a few times. The V and J genes are TRBV6-6 and TRBJ1-1, with D uncertain. The ends were cut back, 0 bases at V and 6 bases at J, with 8 bases in the middle. This CDR3 is built from 13 residues. CDR1 and CDR2 (germline): MNHNY, SVGAGI (reference sequence). The CDR3 is CASSYSRVAEAFF. CDR3 nucleotides: TGTGCCAGCAGTTACTCAAGGGTGGCTGAAGCTTTCTTT.

The genes are TRBV7-9 and TRBJ2-7, with D perhaps TRBD1 (6 bases). V lost 4 bases to trimming and J lost 2 bases, with 15 bases between them. Germline lookup yields CDR1 SEHNR and CDR2 FQNEAQ (reference sequence). The CDR3 consists of 15 residues. CDR3 residues: CASSYMTGSAYEQYF. CDR3 bases: TGTGCCAGCAGCTACATGACAGGTTCGGCCTACGAGCAGTACTTC.

This sequence joins TRBV12-3 or TRBV12-4 and TRBJ2-3; a weak D match, TRBD2 (6 bases). The V end lost 0 bases, the J end lost 0 bases, and 22 bases lay between the germline ends. The length of the CDR3 is 20 residues. CDR3 DNA sequence: TGTGCCAGCAGTTTAGCGTGGGCCGGGCTAGCGAGCTCTAGCACAGATACGCAGTATTTT. As protein: CASSLAWAGLASSSTDTQYF.

J is TRBJ2-7 and V is TRBV20-1, with a possible D match to TRBD1 (6 bases). With 6 bases removed from V and 2 bases from J, the gap between germline ends came to 17 bases. CDR1 is DFQATT and CDR2 is SNEGSKA in the germline V gene (reference sequence). The CDR3 totals 14 residues. This CDR3 reads CSASVRGTTYEQYF. The CDR3 DNA is TGCAGTGCCAGCGTCAGGGGAACTACCTACGAGCAGTACTTC.

V usage is TRBV6-6 and J usage is TRBJ1-1; D remains unclear. There are 15 residues in the CDR3. Germline CDR1 reads MNHNY; CDR2 reads SVGAGI (reference sequence). V was trimmed by 2 bases and J by 0 bases, leaving 10 bases between them. CDR3 nucleotides: TGTGCCAGCAGTTACGCGCAGGCGATGAACACTGAAGCTTTCTTT. Protein: CASSYAQAMNTEAFF.

This clonotype was counted only a few times. This chain joins TRBV4-3 and TRBJ2-4, with 7 nucleotides matching TRBD2. CDR3 size: 13 residues. Per germline, CDR1 LGHNA and CDR2 YSLEER. V gave up 3 bases and J gave up 13 bases; unmatched junction bases: 9. The CDR3 sequence: CASSQGGSLEQYF. The CDR3 DNA sequence: TGCGCCAGCAGCCAGGGAGGGTCCCTGGAGCAGTACTTC.

The V and J genes are TRBV20-1 and TRBJ2-7, with D possibly being TRBD1 or TRBD2 (5 bases each). The ends were cut back, 4 bases at V and 4 bases at J, with 17 bases in the middle. The CDR3 contains 14 residues. Germline values: CDR1 DFQATT, CDR2 SNEGSKA (reference sequence). The CDR3 is CSAKTGTSFYEQYF. CDR3 nucleotide sequence: TGCAGTGCTAAGACCGGGACCAGTTTTTACGAGCAGTACTTC.

This clonotype was observed a handful of times. V gene TRBV29-1 combines with J gene TRBJ1-1; the D is unclear. The CDR3 has 14 residues. The germline V gene encodes CDR1 SQVTM and CDR2 ANQGSEA. V gave up 6 bases and J gave up 4 bases, with 18 bases separating them. CDR3 nucleotides: TGCAGCGTCCTCCGGACCGAGCCTAGCACTGAAGCTTTCTTT. The encoded protein is CSVLRTEPSTEAFF. The full variable domain, completed using reference TRBV29-1 and TRBJ1-1, is SAVISQKPSRDICQRGTSLTIQCQVDSQVTMMFWYRQQPGQSLTLIATANQGSEATYESGFVIDKFPISRPNLTFSTLTVSNMSPEDSSIYLCSVLRTEPSTEAFFGQGTRLTVV.

This clonotype was recorded once. The chain combines TRBV2 with TRBJ2-4, with TRBD1 matching 8 bases. Germline trimming cut 11 bases from V and 13 bases from J; bases unmatched to any gene: 13. This CDR3 spans 12 amino acids. CDR1 is SNHLY, CDR2 FYNNEI, per germline. DNA for the CDR3: TGTGCCGCACAGGGGGAACTTGTAGAGCAGTACTTC. It yields the protein CAAQGELVEQYF.

The chain is built from TRBV28 and TRBJ2-4; 12 bases match TRBD2. The J call may be mistaken, given a closer DNA end match to TRBJ2-7. Germline loops: CDR1 MDHEN, CDR2 SYDVKM. This CDR3 has 19 amino acids. Written as DNA, the CDR3 is TGTGCCAGCAGTTTGGGGGACGGTGGCTCCCGACTAGCGGGAGTCGAGCAGTACTTC. Protein sequence: CASSLGDGGSRLAGVEQYF.

The CDR3 DNA follows: TGCAGCGCGGGACGGATTATCACAGATACGCAGTATTTT. It specifies CSAGRIITDTQYF. The chain has TRBV29-1 and TRBJ2-3; the D call may be TRBD1 or TRBD2 (5 bases each). This CDR3 spans 13 amino acids. V shed 7 bases and J shed 2 bases, with 13 bases lying between them. Germline values: CDR1 SQVTM, CDR2 ANQGSEA.

Concerning this clonotype: A read error is possible here, since a much larger clone lies one base away. The genes are TRBV7-2 and TRBJ2-1, with 9 bases lining up with TRBD2. The CDR3 contains 17 residues. The germline gives CDR1 SGHTA, CDR2 FQGNSA. The DNA of the CDR3 is TGTGCCGGCAGCTCCCTAGCGGGACCAAGCTCCTACAATGAGCAGTTCTTC. This encodes CAGSSLAGPSSYNEQFF.

This clonotype was seen only once. The J gene is TRBJ1-4, the V gene TRBV2; possible D gene TRBD1, 6 bases. Germline V lookup: CDR1 SNHLY, CDR2 FYNNEI. There are 15 residues in the CDR3. The germline V and J ends were trimmed by 4 bases and 9 bases, with 18 bases remaining between them. CDR3 coding DNA: TGTGCCAGCAGTGGAGCACGGGGGCGTGATAAAAAACTGTTTTTT. As protein: CASSGARGRDKKLFF.

This clonotype appeared a few times. The chain joins TRBV6-5 to TRBJ2-2; TRBD1 might be the D (6 bases). Trimming removed 5 bases at V and 5 bases at J, with 15 bases between. The germline V gene encodes CDR1 MNHEY and CDR2 SVGAGI. The CDR3 length is 15 residues. CDR3: CASSPSGQPTGELFF. CDR3 sequence (DNA): TGTGCCAGCAGTCCGAGCGGACAGCCAACCGGGGAGCTGTTTTTT.

The rearrangement uses TRBV4-3 and TRBJ1-1; TRBD1 is a possible D gene (6 bases). CDR1 is LGHNA and CDR2 is YSLEER in the germline V gene. The CDR3 has 15 residues. Between the trimmed V and J ends, which lost 0 bases and 3 bases, there was a span of 11 bases. The CDR3 is CASSQDGTMYTEAFF. Written as DNA, the CDR3 is TGCGCCAGCAGCCAAGACGGGACAATGTACACTGAAGCTTTCTTT.

As regards this clonotype: Relative to the germline gene, one junction end is altered; a read error may explain this. This chain joins TRBV2 and TRBJ2-3, with D perhaps matching TRBD1 or TRBD2 (5 bases each). The CDR3 has 14 amino acids. Germline values: CDR1 SNHLY, CDR2 FYNNEI. CDR3 sequence (DNA): TGTGCCAGCAGTGTGGGTTCTAGCACAGGTACGCAGTATTTT. It yields the protein CASSVGSSTGTQYF.